What follows are 4 T cell receptor beta chains derived from one specimen sequenced in a study of CD8+CD57+ T cells in acquired aplastic anemia (dated by TCRdb to 2017 to 2018). The patients picked for sequencing were ones in whom flow cytometry had shown an expansion of CD8+CD57+ cells. Sequenced using an Illumina HiSeq 2000. Profiling of TCR beta VDJ combinations and CDR3 sequences used genomic DNA as the template. TCRdb redid the processing of the public reads, applying fastp at Q25 and MiXCR, and retained in-frame beta chains. Here each entry gathers all rows of one CDR3 protein and keeps the most common genes and DNA. This sample comprises roughly 170,000 distinct CDR3 sequences, about 44% of them detected only once. The top ten hold roughly 13% of the sample. The specimen was sorted CD4+, CD8+, or CD8+CD57+ T cells (not recorded which) from PBMCs. These receptors all come from a human donor with aplastic anemia.

This clonotype has ten or more counts. The rearrangement uses TRBV12-3 or TRBV12-4 and TRBJ2-3; D is uncertain. The ends were cut back, 8 bases at V and 2 bases at J, with 8 bases in the middle. This CDR3 spans 12 amino acids. CDR3 DNA sequence: TGTGCCAGCGCAACTCTCACAGATACGCAGTATTTT. It yields the protein CASATLTDTQYF.

V gene TRBV19 combines with J gene TRBJ1-6; TRBD1 matches 8 bases. The length of the CDR3 is 14 residues. The trim removed 5 bases at V and 7 bases at J, leaving 4 bases unmatched. Per the germline V gene, CDR1 is LNHDA and CDR2 is SQIVND (reference sequence). The CDR3 here is CASSSGGANSPLHF. In DNA form, the CDR3 reads TGTGCCAGTAGTTCAGGGGGCGCGAATTCACCCCTCCACTTT.

This clonotype showed up many times. CDR3 amino acids: CASSPSGTGTGYTF. The DNA for the CDR3 is TGTGCCAGTAGTCCCTCTGGGACAGGGACTGGCTACACCTTC. The gene calls are TRBV19 and TRBJ1-2, with 9 bases fitting TRBD1. CDR3 length equals 14 residues. With 5 bases clipped from V and 7 bases from J, the junction kept 8 bases outside the gene matches. Germline CDR1 LNHDA, CDR2 SQIVND (reference sequence).

The chain joins TRBV24-1 to TRBJ1-4; 9 bases are shared with TRBD1. The germline CDR1 and CDR2 sequences are KGHDR and SFDVKD. The V gene end was trimmed by 4 bases and the J gene end by 5 bases; junction bases not matched to a gene: 4. CDR3 length equals 15 residues. The DNA for the CDR3 is TGTGCCACCAGTGACCAGACAGGGGGGAATGAAAAACTGTTTTTT. It translates to CATSDQTGGNEKLFF.